Listed here are 32 T cell receptor beta chains from one sample, sequenced in a study of beta chain features in type 1 diabetes listed by TCRdb under 2018. Beyond this particular receptor, the publication reports: In all four CD4+ subsets, TCRB CDR3 length was moderately but significantly shorter in type 1 diabetes patients.

These receptors have no identified antigens. The protocol used for the library was the immunoSEQ multiplex PCR assay. All of the isolated RNA was reverse transcribed with the High Capacity cDNA Reverse Transcription Kit, so expressed TCRB transcripts were sequenced. What TCRdb holds here is the immuneACCESS table cut down to in-frame rearrangements. Part of the clones is not present; checked against another copy, under half of the missing clones reflect an unresolved V gene, and the others are unexplained. The sample includes 160,000 or so clones, with roughly 9% observed a single time. In total, the top ten clones hold approximately 0.7% of the sample. The sample was central memory CD4+ T cells from blood. The receptors originated from a woman between 25 and 40 years old with type 1 diabetes.

The table lists this clone with a few counts. The genes are TRBV29-1 and TRBJ1-2, with 7 bases aligning to TRBD1. CDR1 is SQVTM, CDR2 ANQGSEA, per germline. The V segment lost 6 bases and the J segment 3 bases; nucleotides outside the gene matches: 4. The CDR3 is 12 residues long. The CDR3 protein is CSVLRGHYGYTF. In DNA form, the CDR3 reads TGCAGCGTGCTGAGGGGGCACTATGGCTACACCTTC.

V and J are TRBV18 and TRBJ1-1; D perhaps matches TRBD1 (6 bases). CDR1 is KGHSH and CDR2 is LQKENI in the germline V gene. The CDR3 contains 14 residues. V was trimmed by 2 bases and J by 3 bases, leaving 10 bases between them. The CDR3 sequence: CASSPSGDDTEAFF. The DNA of the CDR3 is TGTGCCAGCTCACCATCAGGGGATGACACTGAAGCTTTCTTT. The full variable domain, in which reference TRBV18 and TRBJ1-1 provide the parts outside the CDR3, is NAGVMQNPRHLVRRRGQEARLRCSPMKGHSHVYWYRQLPEEGLKFMVYLQKENIIDESGMPKERFSAEFPKEGPSILRIQQVVRGDSAAYFCASSPSGDDTEAFFGQGTRLTVV.

V usage is TRBV7-8 and J usage is TRBJ2-1; maybe TRBD1 (5 bases). The CDR3 covers 13 residues. Germline values: CDR1 SGHVS, CDR2 FQNEAQ. Trimming removed 0 bases from V and 9 bases from J, with 9 bases in between. The CDR3 nucleotides read TGTGCCAGCAGCTTAGCGCAGGGCACTGAGCAGTTCTTC. This codes for CASSLAQGTEQFF.

This clone came up a few times. The chain couples TRBV9 to TRBJ2-1, with unresolved D. Trimming pared 3 bases from V and 1 base from J, leaving 11 bases between. The germline CDR1 and CDR2 sequences are SGDLS and YYNGEE. The CDR3 is 15 residues long. The CDR3, as DNA: TGTGCCAGCAGCGCGACTCTATGGTCCTACAATGAGCAGTTCTTC. This sequence encodes CASSATLWSYNEQFF. The whole variable domain, filled in from reference TRBV9 and TRBJ2-1, reads DSGVTQTPKHLITATGQRVTLRCSPRSGDLSVYWYQQSLDQGLQFLIQYYNGEERAKGNILERFSAQQFPDLHSELNLSSLELGDSALYFCASSATLWSYNEQFFGPGTRLTVL.

Only a few counts were recorded for this clone. V gene TRBV6-6 combines with J gene TRBJ1-2, with 7 bases fitting TRBD1. The CDR3 totals 13 residues. Losses at the gene ends were 6 bases for V and 8 bases for J; bases not matched to a gene: 9. CDR1 MNHNY and CDR2 SVGAGI come from the germline V gene (reference sequence). The CDR3 region is CASRPGQVKGYTF. DNA of the CDR3: TGTGCCAGCAGGCCAGGACAGGTCAAGGGCTACACCTTC.

The chain recombines TRBV5-8 with TRBJ2-1, with 9 nucleotides matching TRBD2. Trimming removed 4 bases from V and 2 bases from J; junction bases left unmatched: 4. Germline-derived CDR1 and CDR2 are SGHTS and YDEGEE. The CDR3 is 15 residues long. The CDR3 DNA follows: TGTGCCAGCAGCCGGACTAGCGTTACCTACAATGAGCAGTTCTTC. This gives the protein CASSRTSVTYNEQFF.

The rearrangement joins TRBV7-9 to TRBJ2-5, with 8 nucleotides matching TRBD1. The DNA matches TRBJ2-7 better at its end, which makes the J call doubtful. CDR3 length equals 15 residues. Germline values: CDR1 SEHNR, CDR2 FQNEAQ (reference sequence). The chain's CDR3 is CASSRSGQGAHEQYF. In DNA form, the CDR3 reads TGTGCCAGCAGCCGCTCTGGGCAGGGGGCGCACGAGCAGTACTTC.

Here the CDR3 reads CASSLSREQYF. The CDR3 DNA reads TGTGCCAGCAGCCTGTCTCGGGAGCAGTACTTC. The V gene is TRBV6-5, the J gene TRBJ2-7; no clear D gene. Trimming stripped 6 bases from V and 7 bases from J, with 10 bases between. Germline CDR1 is MNHEY and CDR2 is SVGAGI. The CDR3 has 11 residues.

There are a few counts of this clone. The V call is TRBV5-1, the J call TRBJ2-1, with 10 bases aligning to TRBD2. The germline gives CDR1 SGHRS, CDR2 YFSETQ. J gave up 1 base and V 8 bases, and 6 bases lay outside the gene matches. This CDR3 spans 15 amino acids. The CDR3 nucleotides are TGCGCCAGTAAGCTAGCGGGAGATTCCTACAATGAGCAGTTCTTC. Protein product: CASKLAGDSYNEQFF.

This clone showed up just a few times. V is TRBV29-1 and J is TRBJ2-5, with D possibly TRBD2 on 5 matching bases. This CDR3 has 13 amino acids. V lost 0 bases and J lost 7, with 12 bases in between. Germline V gene sequence: CDR1 SQVTM, CDR2 ANQGSEA. DNA for the CDR3: TGCAGCGTTGAAGACAGCCAGGCGGGGACCCAGTACTTC. Amino acids: CSVEDSQAGTQYF. Variable domain in full (rest from reference TRBV29-1 and TRBJ2-5): SAVISQKPSRDICQRGTSLTIQCQVDSQVTMMFWYRQQPGQSLTLIATANQGSEATYESGFVIDKFPISRPNLTFSTLTVSNMSPEDSSIYLCSVEDSQAGTQYFGPGTRLLVL.

This clone turned up a few times. This CDR3 is CASSLSQEPYEQYF. The CDR3 coding sequence is TGTGCCAGCAGTTTATCACAGGAACCTTACGAGCAGTACTTC. The gene calls are TRBV27 and TRBJ2-7, with D possibly TRBD1 on 5 matching bases. The CDR3 spans 14 residues. V was shortened by 0 bases and J by 4 bases, with 10 bases between the two germline ends. CDR1 and CDR2 from the germline V gene are MNHEY and SMNVEV (reference sequence).

This clone was counted only a few times. The chain recombines TRBV4-2 with TRBJ1-1; D is undetermined. Per the germline V gene, CDR1 is LGHNA and CDR2 is YNFKEQ. CDR3 length: 15 amino acids. V lost 2 bases and J lost 2, with 12 bases in between. The CDR3 region is CASSQSLSGNTEAFF. CDR3 DNA sequence: TGTGCCAGCAGCCAATCACTATCGGGTAACACTGAAGCTTTCTTT.

V and J are TRBV19 and TRBJ1-4; D unclear. The CDR3 length is 13 residues. Per the germline V gene, CDR1 is LNHDA and CDR2 is SQIVND (reference sequence). Trimming removed 9 bases from V and 8 bases from J, with 16 bases in between. CDR3 in DNA: TGTGCCAGCCGGACGGACGGGGTCGAAAAACTGTTTTTT. It translates to CASRTDGVEKLFF.

The table lists this clone with a few counts. The chain joins TRBV27 to TRBJ1-2; no clear D. The germline V gene encodes CDR1 MNHEY and CDR2 SMNVEV (reference sequence). With 6 bases removed from V and 2 bases from J, the gap between germline ends came to 7 bases. The CDR3 runs 12 residues. The CDR3 nucleotides read TGTGCCAGCAGGGCCGGGAACTATGGCTACACCTTC. Its protein product is CASRAGNYGYTF.

This clone was recorded a few times. V usage is TRBV4-1 and J usage is TRBJ2-1; 8 nucleotides align to TRBD2. The germline V gene has CDR1 MGHRA and CDR2 YSYEKL. CDR3 length equals 17 residues. The J segment lost 4 bases and the V segment lost 0 bases, leaving 8 bases of the junction unmatched. The CDR3 loop is CASSQDPGTSQYNEQFF. DNA of the CDR3: TGCGCCAGCAGCCAAGACCCCGGGACTAGTCAGTACAATGAGCAGTTCTTC.

V and J are TRBV2 and TRBJ2-7; perhaps TRBD2 as D (5 bases). There are 11 residues in the CDR3. Germline CDR1 is SNHLY and CDR2 is FYNNEI. V was pared by 7 bases and J by 6 bases, with 10 bases between. The CDR3, as DNA: TGTGCCAGCAATCCCGAGGGCGAGCAGTACTTC. Translation gives CASNPEGEQYF.

The table lists this clone with a few counts. The chain recombines TRBV28 with TRBJ1-4; 7 nucleotides line up with TRBD1. J lost 10 bases, V lost 4 bases, and 12 bases had no gene match. Germline CDR1 reads MDHEN; CDR2 reads SYDVKM. This CDR3 is 15 amino acids long. CDR3 bases: TGTGCCAGCAGTTCACCGGGACAGAAGGCGGGAAAACTGTTTTTT. This sequence encodes CASSSPGQKAGKLFF. The full variable domain, in which reference TRBV28 and TRBJ1-4 provide the parts outside the CDR3, is DVKVTQSSRYLVKRTGEKVFLECVQDMDHENMFWYRQDPGLGLRLIYFSYDVKMKEKGDIPEGYSVSREKKERFSLILESASTNQTSMYLCASSSPGQKAGKLFFGSGTQLSVL.

This clone was found a few times. The rearrangement joins TRBV2 to TRBJ2-7; tentatively, D is TRBD1 (6 bases). This CDR3 contains 13 residues. Germline V lookup: CDR1 SNHLY, CDR2 FYNNEI. Deletions cut 6 bases from V and 1 base from J, with 10 bases between. CDR3 amino acids: CASRWTESYEQYF. In DNA, the CDR3 is TGTGCCAGCAGATGGACAGAATCCTACGAGCAGTACTTC.

This rearrangement joins TRBV7-2 to TRBJ2-7; D is perhaps TRBD2 (6 bases). The CDR3 runs to 14 residues. Between the trimmed V and J ends, which lost 6 bases and 2 bases, there was a span of 14 bases. CDR1 is SGHTA and CDR2 is FQGNSA in the germline V gene. The CDR3 DNA reads as TGTGCCAGCAGTCCGGGGACTGGGGCCTACGAGCAGTACTTC. Its translation is CASSPGTGAYEQYF.

The chain is built from TRBV11-2 and TRBJ1-3; TRBD1 matches 8 bases. V lost 3 bases to trimming and J lost 0 bases; unmatched junction nucleotides: 4. The CDR3 has 16 amino acids. In germline, CDR1 is SGHAT, CDR2 FQNNGV. For the CDR3, the DNA is TGTGCCAGCAGCTTCGGACAGGGCAACTCTGGAAACACCATATATTTT. This gives the protein CASSFGQGNSGNTIYF. The whole variable domain, remainder taken from reference TRBV11-2 and TRBJ1-3, is EAGVAQSPRYKIIEKRQSVAFWCNPISGHATLYWYQQILGQGPKLLIQFQNNGVVDDSQLPKDRFSAERLKGVDSTLKIQPAKLEDSAVYLCASSFGQGNSGNTIYFGEGSWLTVV.

This clone was detected only a few times. The chain has TRBV28 and TRBJ2-1; 9 bases agree with TRBD2. The germline V gene encodes CDR1 MDHEN and CDR2 SYDVKM. The CDR3 runs 16 residues. Trimming cost V 4 bases and J 0 bases; bases outside gene matches: 4. CDR3 nucleotide sequence: TGTGCCAGCAGTTCGTCTAGCGGGGTCTCCTACAATGAGCAGTTCTTC. Translated, it gives CASSSSSGVSYNEQFF.

The chain recombines TRBV11-2 with TRBJ1-1, with D perhaps matching TRBD1 (5 bases). Germline V gene sequence: CDR1 SGHAT, CDR2 FQNNGV. The CDR3 length is 17 residues. Trimming shortened V by 7 bases and J by 1 base, and 22 bases separated the two germline ends. The CDR3 region has the DNA TGTGCCAGCACCTCAAACCAGGGATTGGGCGGGAACACTGAAGCTTTCTTT. Protein sequence: CASTSNQGLGGNTEAFF.

This sequence joins TRBV27 and TRBJ1-2, with D uncertain. Germline V gene sequence: CDR1 MNHEY, CDR2 SMNVEV (reference sequence). V lost 3 bases, J lost 1 base, and 6 bases lay in between. This CDR3 is built from 13 residues. This CDR3 reads CASSLSLNYGYTF. In nucleotides, the CDR3 is TGTGCCAGCAGTTTGAGTCTTAACTATGGCTACACCTTC.

The chain employs TRBV6-5 and TRBJ1-5; the match to TRBD1 covers 12 bases. The CDR3 runs 14 residues. The V segment lost 5 bases and the J segment 5 bases; nucleotides outside the gene matches: 1. In germline, CDR1 is MNHEY, CDR2 SVGAGI. CDR3 coding DNA: TGTGCCAGCAGTGGGACAGGGGGCGATCAGCCCCAGCATTTT. Its translation: CASSGTGGDQPQHF.

The table lists this clone with a few counts. CDR3 in amino acids: CASSPPSTTGYGYTF. The CDR3 DNA reads TGTGCCAGCTCACCACCGTCCACAACGGGATATGGCTACACCTTC. The chain recombines TRBV18 with TRBJ1-2, with D unresolved. Trimming took off 0 bases at V and 5 bases at J, with 13 bases between the two ends. CDR1 KGHSH and CDR2 LQKENI come from the germline V gene. This CDR3 is built from 15 residues.

This clone was recorded a few times. The genes are TRBV9 and TRBJ1-5; D unclear. CDR1 SGDLS and CDR2 YYNGEE come from the germline V gene. The V end was cut by 1 base, the J end by 7 bases, with 12 bases between. This CDR3 has 14 amino acids. Here the CDR3 reads CASSVSGNRQPQHF. The CDR3, as DNA: TGTGCCAGCAGCGTATCGGGAAATAGGCAGCCCCAGCATTTT.

The genes are TRBV10-3 and TRBJ1-5, with 9 nucleotides matching TRBD1. Trimming at V came to 9 bases and at J to 6 bases, leaving 6 bases not matched to a gene. The germline CDR1 and CDR2 sequences are ENHRY and SYGVKD. This CDR3 region has 13 residues. In DNA form, the CDR3 reads TGTGCCATACGGACAGGGGATGGTCAGCCCCAGCATTTT. Protein product: CAIRTGDGQPQHF.

The rearrangement joins TRBV9 to TRBJ1-4, with TRBD1 identical over 9 bases. Germline values: CDR1 SGDLS, CDR2 YYNGEE. This CDR3 comprises 15 residues. Unmatched junction bases numbered 3, after V lost 0 bases and J lost 6 bases. CDR3 in amino acids: CASSVDGTGYEKLFF. CDR3 DNA sequence: TGTGCCAGCAGCGTAGATGGGACAGGGTATGAAAAACTGTTTTTT.

This clone was counted only a few times. This chain connects TRBV11-3 to TRBJ2-1; a possible D gene is TRBD1 (5 bases). The germline gives CDR1 SGHNT, CDR2 YENEEA. The CDR3 consists of 14 residues. Trimming took 1 base from V and 4 from J, leaving 8 bases between them. The CDR3 DNA follows: TGTGCCAGCAGCTTAGGACAGTTATACAATGAGCAGTTCTTC. This translates into CASSLGQLYNEQFF.

This clone has at least ten counts. The chain joins TRBV28 to TRBJ1-3; D gene uncertain. Trimming removed 3 bases at V and 4 bases at J, with 13 bases between. The CDR3 totals 15 residues. Germline V gene sequence: CDR1 MDHEN, CDR2 SYDVKM. CDR3 loop: CASSLGGGLGNTIYF. The DNA of the CDR3 is TGTGCCAGCAGTTTGGGTGGAGGCCTCGGAAACACCATATATTTT.

This sequence joins TRBV6-1 and TRBJ2-6, with TRBD1 matching over 8 bases. The CDR3 totals 14 residues. Per the germline V gene, CDR1 is MNHNS and CDR2 is SASEGT. V shed 8 bases, J shed 4 bases, and the junction held 4 bases outside the gene matches. The CDR3 nucleotides are TGTGCCAGCCACAGGGGGTACGGGGCCAACGTCCTGACTTTC. As protein: CASHRGYGANVLTF.

The CDR3 loop is CASSQGDSSSEKLFF. The CDR3 DNA reads TGTGCCAGCAGCCAAGGGGACAGCTCTTCTGAAAAACTGTTTTTT. The chain couples TRBV4-2 to TRBJ1-4; the match to TRBD1 covers 7 bases. Germline-derived CDR1 and CDR2 are LGHNA and YNFKEQ. The CDR3 consists of 15 residues. Unmatched junction bases numbered 6, after V lost 1 base and J lost 7 bases.